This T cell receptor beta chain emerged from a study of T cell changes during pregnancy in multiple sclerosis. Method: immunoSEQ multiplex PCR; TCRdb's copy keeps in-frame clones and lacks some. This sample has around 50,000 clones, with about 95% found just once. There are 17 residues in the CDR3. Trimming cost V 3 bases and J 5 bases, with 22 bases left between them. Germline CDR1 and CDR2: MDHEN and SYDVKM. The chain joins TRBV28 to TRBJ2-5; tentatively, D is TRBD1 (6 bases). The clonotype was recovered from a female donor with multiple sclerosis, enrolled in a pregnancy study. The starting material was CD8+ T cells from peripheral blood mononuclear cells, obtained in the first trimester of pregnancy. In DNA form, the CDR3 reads TGTGCCAGCAGTTTCCCCCTCTCTCCAGGGGCCATGGAGACCCAGTACTTC. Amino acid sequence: CASSFPLSPGAMETQYF. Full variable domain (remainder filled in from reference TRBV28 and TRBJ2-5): DVKVTQSSRYLVKRTGEKVFLECVQDMDHENMFWYRQDPGLGLRLIYFSYDVKMKEKGDIPEGYSVSREKKERFSLILESASTNQTSMYLCASSFPLSPGAMETQYFGPGTRLLVL.